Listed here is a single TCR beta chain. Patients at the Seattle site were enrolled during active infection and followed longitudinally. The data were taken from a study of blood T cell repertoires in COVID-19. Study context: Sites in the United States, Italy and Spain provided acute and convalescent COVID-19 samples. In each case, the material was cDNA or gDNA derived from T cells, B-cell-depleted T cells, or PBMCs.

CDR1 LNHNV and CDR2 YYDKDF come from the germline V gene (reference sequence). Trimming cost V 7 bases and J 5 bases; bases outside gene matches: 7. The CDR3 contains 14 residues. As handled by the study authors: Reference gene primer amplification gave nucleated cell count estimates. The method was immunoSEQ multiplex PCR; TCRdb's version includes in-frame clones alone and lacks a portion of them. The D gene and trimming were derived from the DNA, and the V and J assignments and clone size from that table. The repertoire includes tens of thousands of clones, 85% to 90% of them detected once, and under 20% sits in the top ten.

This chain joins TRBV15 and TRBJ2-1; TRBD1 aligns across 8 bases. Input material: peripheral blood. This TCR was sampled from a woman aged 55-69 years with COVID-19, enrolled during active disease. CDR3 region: CATIQDRANNEQFF. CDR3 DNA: TGTGCCACCATCCAGGACAGGGCAAACAATGAGCAGTTCTTC.